Each of the 24 T cell receptor beta chains below was sequenced from the same sample in a study of beta chain features in type 1 diabetes. What these receptors recognize is not known. Expressed TCRB transcripts were sequenced, since all the RNA that had been isolated was reverse transcribed. Profiled with immunoSEQ multiplex PCR; TCRdb holds only in-frame clones, not every one. The sample shows around 280,000 clones, approximately 16% of them seen only once. Study-level findings and limits: When Type 1 diabetes patients were examined, their TCRB CDR3s proved moderately but significantly shorter in all four CD4+ subsets.

Specimen: naive CD4+ T cells from blood. The origin of the receptors is a young man with type 1 diabetes.

The chain employs TRBV11-2 and TRBJ2-7; no clear D. Germline CDR1 reads SGHAT; CDR2 reads FQNNGV. V lost 2 bases and J lost 1, with 6 bases in between. The CDR3 is 13 residues long. Here the CDR3 DNA reads TGTGCCAGCAGCTTATTGAGGTCCTACGAGCAGTACTTC. It is translated as CASSLLRSYEQYF. The variable domain in full, with the rest retrieved from reference TRBV11-2 and TRBJ2-7, is EAGVAQSPRYKIIEKRQSVAFWCNPISGHATLYWYQQILGQGPKLLIQFQNNGVVDDSQLPKDRFSAERLKGVDSTLKIQPAKLEDSAVYLCASSLLRSYEQYFGPGTRLTVT.

This clone was observed a handful of times. The chain links TRBV29-1 to TRBJ2-4; tentative D call: TRBD1 (6 bases). V lost 4 bases, J lost 1 base, and 20 bases lay in between. This CDR3 has 17 residues. Germline V gives CDR1 SQVTM, CDR2 ANQGSEA. The chain's CDR3 is CSVVDRIPQTAKNIQYF. DNA of the CDR3: TGCAGCGTTGTAGACAGGATCCCGCAAACTGCCAAAAACATTCAGTACTTC.

The chain combines TRBV28 with TRBJ1-3, with unresolved D. V was cut by 8 bases and J by 3 bases, with 11 bases left in between. Looked up from germline, CDR1 is MDHEN and CDR2 is SYDVKM. The CDR3 runs 13 residues. CDR3 nucleotides: TGTGCCAGCGAATACAGAGATGGAAACACCATATATTTT. Protein sequence: CASEYRDGNTIYF.

This chain joins TRBV28 and TRBJ2-3; 7 nucleotides match TRBD2. Germline V CDR1 and CDR2: MDHEN, SYDVKM. This CDR3 is 15 amino acids long. The V segment lost 6 bases and the J segment 0 bases; nucleotides outside the gene matches: 6. This chain's CDR3 is CASSSSGVSTDTQYF. The DNA of the CDR3 is TGTGCCAGCAGCTCGAGCGGGGTTAGCACAGATACGCAGTATTTT.

The CDR3 region has the DNA TGTGCCAGCAGCTTAAATATGAGGGGGTCTAGCCAAGAGACCCAGTACTTC. It codes for CASSLNMRGSSQETQYF. The chain carries TRBV11-2 and TRBJ2-5; tentatively, D is TRBD1 (6 bases). Trimming took off 2 bases at V and 1 base at J, with 17 bases between the two ends. This CDR3 region has 17 residues. CDR1 is SGHAT and CDR2 is FQNNGV in the germline V gene.

The chain is built from TRBV19 and TRBJ2-7, with D maybe TRBD2 (5 bases). V was shortened by 3 bases and J by 3 bases, with 9 bases between the two germline ends. CDR1 and CDR2 (germline): LNHDA, SQIVND (reference sequence). The CDR3 runs to 13 residues. The CDR3 loop reads CASSITSDYEQYF. For the CDR3, the DNA is TGTGCCAGTAGTATTACTAGTGACTACGAGCAGTACTTC.

DNA of the CDR3: TGTGCCAGCAGCCAAGAGTACAGGACAGAGACCCAGTACTTC. It encodes CASSQEYRTETQYF. The chain has TRBV4-2 and TRBJ2-5, with D perhaps matching TRBD1 (5 bases). V was shortened by 0 bases and J by 4 bases, with 9 bases between the two germline ends. Germline CDR1 LGHNA, CDR2 YNFKEQ. This CDR3 is built from 14 residues.

This clone was observed a handful of times. V is TRBV4-2 and J is TRBJ2-7, with a possible D match to TRBD1 (5 bases). This CDR3 spans 15 amino acids. Germline lookup yields CDR1 LGHNA and CDR2 YNFKEQ. Trimming cost V 1 base and J 7 bases, with 17 bases left between them. The CDR3 bases are TGTGCCAGCAGCCAAGGAATTAGCTGGCAGGGTGAGCAGTACTTC. It translates to CASSQGISWQGEQYF.

The CDR3 DNA sequence: TGTGCCAGCAAGGAGCGGGGGAACGAGCAGTACTTC. This encodes CASKERGNEQYF. This chain joins TRBV28 and TRBJ2-7; 8 bases map to TRBD2. The CDR3 covers 12 residues. Trimming at V came to 7 bases and at J to 5 bases, leaving 4 bases not matched to a gene. CDR1 and CDR2 from the germline V gene are MDHEN and SYDVKM.

This clone has just a few counts. The J gene is TRBJ2-1, the V gene TRBV9; D not resolved. The V end lost 0 bases, the J end lost 5 bases, and 6 bases lay between the germline ends. Germline assignment: CDR1 SGDLS and CDR2 YYNGEE. The CDR3 extends over 13 amino acids. The chain's CDR3 is CASSVGLDNEQFF. CDR3 coding DNA: TGTGCCAGCAGCGTAGGACTCGACAATGAGCAGTTCTTC.

The chain employs TRBV30 and TRBJ1-4, with 10 nucleotides matching TRBD1. The trim removed 4 bases at V and 7 bases at J, leaving 3 bases unmatched. The CDR3 runs to 13 residues. The V gene's germline CDR1 is GTSNPN and CDR2 SVGIG (reference sequence). The CDR3 nucleotides are TGTGCCTGGAACCGGGACAGGGGTGAAAAACTGTTTTTT. It translates to CAWNRDRGEKLFF.

This clone was detected a few times. The CDR3 region is CASSSLRGTYNEQFF. The CDR3 DNA sequence: TGTGCCAGCAGCTCCCTGCGGGGAACCTACAATGAGCAGTTCTTC. The V call is TRBV7-2, the J call TRBJ2-1; the D gene is possibly TRBD2 (6 bases). The CDR3 spans 15 residues. Trimming shortened V by 4 bases and J by 2 bases, and 12 bases separated the two germline ends. CDR1 and CDR2 from the germline V gene are SGHTA and FQGNSA.

The V call is TRBV11-2, the J call TRBJ1-1; 9 bases agree with TRBD1. The V gene's germline CDR1 is SGHAT and CDR2 FQNNGV. The trim removed 5 bases at V and 4 bases at J, leaving 5 bases unmatched. The CDR3 extends over 14 amino acids. The CDR3 sequence: CASSPDRGGTEAFF. The CDR3 nucleotides are TGTGCCAGCAGCCCGGACAGGGGTGGCACTGAAGCTTTCTTT. Combining the CDR3 with reference TRBV11-2 and TRBJ1-1 gives the whole variable domain EAGVAQSPRYKIIEKRQSVAFWCNPISGHATLYWYQQILGQGPKLLIQFQNNGVVDDSQLPKDRFSAERLKGVDSTLKIQPAKLEDSAVYLCASSPDRGGTEAFFGQGTRLTVV.

The rearrangement joins TRBV25-1 to TRBJ2-7; D is perhaps TRBD2 (5 bases). V lost 1 base and J lost 6, with 22 bases in between. Germline assignment: CDR1 MGHDK and CDR2 SYGVNS. This CDR3 contains 17 residues. The CDR3 region has the DNA TGTGCCAGCAGTGAATTCTTTTCGGCTACCGAGGGATCCGAGCAGTACTTC. It is translated as CASSEFFSATEGSEQYF.

This clone was counted a few times. The chain combines TRBV2 with TRBJ1-1; D remains ambiguous. Germline values: CDR1 SNHLY, CDR2 FYNNEI. The germline V and J ends were trimmed by 3 bases and 8 bases, with 7 bases remaining between them. The CDR3 covers 11 residues. CDR3 bases: TGTGCCAGCAGTGAGTGGGCAGAAGCTTTCTTT. This sequence encodes CASSEWAEAFF.

V usage is TRBV7-9 and J usage is TRBJ2-7; 9 bases agree with TRBD1. The CDR3 runs 15 residues. Germline CDR1 SEHNR, CDR2 FQNEAQ (reference sequence). The V and J ends lost 5 bases and 3 bases, in that order; junction bases with no gene match: 8. CDR3 amino acids: CASSPRDRDYYEQYF. CDR3 nucleotides: TGTGCCAGCAGCCCTCGGGACAGGGACTACTACGAGCAGTACTTC.

This clone has a handful of counts. The V call is TRBV20-1, the J call TRBJ1-1; D is unclear. Germline V gene lookup returns CDR1 DFQATT and CDR2 SNEGSKA (reference sequence). The CDR3 length is 11 residues. V gave up 1 base and J gave up 6 bases, with 6 bases separating them. CDR3 bases: TGCAGTGCTAGAGTGAGGGCTGAAGCTTTCTTT. Protein product: CSARVRAEAFF.

The chain is built from TRBV19 and TRBJ2-6, with D unclear. Germline assignment: CDR1 LNHDA and CDR2 SQIVND (reference sequence). The CDR3 runs 14 residues. Trimming pared 2 bases from V and 1 base from J, leaving 3 bases between. The CDR3 sequence: CASSITSGANVLTF. For the CDR3, the DNA is TGTGCCAGTAGTATAACATCTGGGGCCAACGTCCTGACTTTC.

V is TRBV30 and J is TRBJ1-5, with 8 bases that match TRBD1. Germline CDR1 is GTSNPN and CDR2 is SVGIG (reference sequence). The CDR3 spans 13 residues. V trimming: 0 bases; J trimming: 7 bases; junction bases outside the gene matches: 2. The CDR3 bases are TGTGCCTGGAGTGTACAGGGGGTCCAGCCCCAGCATTTT. Its protein is CAWSVQGVQPQHF.

This clone has a handful of counts. This chain joins TRBV18 and TRBJ2-7, with D tentatively TRBD2 (6 bases). This CDR3 region has 16 residues. Germline V gives CDR1 KGHSH, CDR2 LQKENI. V gave up 4 bases and J gave up 4 bases, with 20 bases separating them. For the CDR3, the DNA is TGTGCCAGCTCACGGATCCAAGCGGGCGAGGGATACGAGCAGTACTTC. Amino acid sequence: CASSRIQAGEGYEQYF.

The V gene is TRBV7-2, the J gene TRBJ1-2; 8 bases match TRBD1. The CDR3 runs to 15 residues. V was clipped by 6 bases and J by 0 bases; unmatched bases: 6. Germline V lookup: CDR1 SGHTA, CDR2 FQGNSA. The CDR3 loop is CASSSRTGTNYGYTF. The CDR3 coding sequence is TGTGCCAGCAGTTCTCGGACAGGGACTAACTATGGCTACACCTTC.

In its sample, this clone was seen a few times. The identical CDR3 is also encoded by other nucleotide sequences in the sample. This chain uses TRBV18 with TRBJ2-5; D is perhaps TRBD2 (6 bases). This CDR3 comprises 14 residues. The V and J ends lost 0 bases and 3 bases respectively, with 8 bases between them. The V gene's germline CDR1 is KGHSH and CDR2 LQKENI. Here the CDR3 DNA reads TGTGCCAGCTCACCACCGCGGGGCGAAGAGACCCAGTACTTC. It is translated as CASSPPRGEETQYF. The full variable domain, rest sourced from reference TRBV18 and TRBJ2-5, is NAGVMQNPRHLVRRRGQEARLRCSPMKGHSHVYWYRQLPEEGLKFMVYLQKENIIDESGMPKERFSAEFPKEGPSILRIQQVVRGDSAAYFCASSPPRGEETQYFGPGTRLLVL.

This clone occurred a few times. The genes are TRBV19 and TRBJ2-2, with 10 nucleotides matching TRBD2. Germline V CDR1 and CDR2: LNHDA, SQIVND (reference sequence). This CDR3 is 18 amino acids long. Trimming removed 10 bases from V and 4 bases from J; junction bases left unmatched: 18. In nucleotides, the CDR3 is TGTGCCACCCAGCCCGGGACTAGCGCGACCCGCGTCACCGGGGAGCTGTTTTTT. This sequence encodes CATQPGTSATRVTGELFF.

The DNA of the CDR3 is TGTGCAAGTCGCTTAGCCTACAGGGGCCGGAGAAACGAGCAGTACTTC. As protein: CASRLAYRGRRNEQYF. The chain links TRBV12-2 to TRBJ2-7; the listed D gene, TRBD1, was not tested against the DNA. TRBV12-2 is assigned pseudogene status. The CDR3 runs to 16 residues.